This T cell receptor beta chain was documented in a study of blood T cell repertoires in COVID-19. V trimming: 0 bases; J trimming: 8 bases; junction bases outside the gene matches: 10. This CDR3 is built from 17 residues. Germline CDR1 LGHNA, CDR2 YSLEER. Here immunoSEQ multiplex PCR was the method, and the copy in TCRdb shows in-frame clones only, minus some. The profile covers over 120,000 clones, with more than 65% appearing a single time and 4% taken by the ten largest. Material: peripheral blood. This clonotype was obtained from a woman aged 55-70 years with acute or convalescent COVID-19. This chain joins TRBV4-3 and TRBJ2-1, with TRBD2 identical over 10 bases. This chain's CDR3 is CASSQDPGLAGVDEQFF. Here the CDR3 DNA reads TGCGCCAGCAGCCAAGACCCGGGGCTAGCGGGAGTGGATGAGCAGTTCTTC.